A selection of T cell receptor beta chains follows, all from one sample in a study of T cell repertoires in cytomegalovirus infection. TCRdb recomputed calls from the reads with MiXCR, one row per CDR3 protein. Here the sample spans some 680,000 distinct CDR3 sequences, 35% to 45% being singletons. The specimen sequenced was PBMCs. The source of these receptors is a human donor in good health (CMV status not recorded). Some clones in this sample may be carry-over from other donors' samples. The conserved cysteine and the conserved F or W are not part of the CDR3 here.

v_gene	CDR3aa
TRBV7-8	ASGLGNQPQH
TRBV5-4	ASSLVLLAGGVSYNEQF
TRBV12-3/TRBV12-4	ASTYQAGTDANTGELF
TRBV27	ASSLWDTSNSPLH
TRBV5-1	ASSVGENDSPLH
TRBV19	ASRQTSGGAPDTQY
TRBV10-2	ASRNQDRAGEGAYNSPLH
TRBV5-4	ASSLETSGRGDTQY
TRBV6-6	ASSYEGATEAF
TRBV11-2	ASRRSGQGTDTQY
TRBV12-3/TRBV12-4	ASSGDRGSAGNTIY
TRBV9	ASSVSSGGTYEQY
TRBV7-9	ASSPREDEKLF
TRBV28	ASSVGTGRETQY
TRBV4-1	ASSQEILGGPGYT
TRBV4-1	ASSQDPPDDGTTNEKLF
TRBV7-8	ASSRLEAESNQPQH
TRBV20-1	SARRGFRVDPQY
TRBV28	ASTLSSLGPDEQF